This T cell receptor beta chain was documented in a study of immune evolution from preneoplasia to lung adenocarcinoma. The study's findings and limits: Later-stage lesions seemingly showed higher T cell density and diversity than normal lung.

The germline V gene has CDR1 GTSNPN and CDR2 SVGIG (reference sequence). Trimming stripped 3 bases from V and 3 bases from J, with 9 bases between. The CDR3 extends over 13 amino acids. Of note for this clone: Antigen specificity is unknown.

The protocol was immunoSEQ multiplex PCR, while the TCRdb copy is restricted to in-frame clones and leaves out a portion. The sample contains approximately 6,100 clones, 60% to 75% of which appear only once. The source of this sequence is a person between 55 and 80 years old with lung adenocarcinoma. Material for sequencing was FFPE lung adenocarcinoma in situ tissue. The J gene is TRBJ1-5, the V gene TRBV30; D is ambiguous. As DNA, the CDR3 is TGTGCCTGGAGCCGGTCTATCAATCAGCCCCAGCATTTT. It encodes CAWSRSINQPQHF. Using reference TRBV30 and TRBJ1-5 for the parts outside the CDR3, the full variable domain is SQTIHQWPATLVQPVGSPLSLECTVEGTSNPNLYWYRQAAGRGLQLLFYSVGIGQISSEVPQNLSASRPQDRQFILSSKKLLLSDSGFYLCAWSRSINQPQHFGDGTRLSIL.